The sequence of this T cell receptor beta chain was determined in a study of cytomegalovirus exposure and HLA in healthy donors. Study at large: One earlier analysis, a look at approximately 190 million T cells, found some 100 million unique TCR beta sequences.

Trimming cost V 3 bases and J 2 bases, with 8 bases left between them. Per germline, CDR1 SGHTA and CDR2 FQGNSA. The CDR3 runs to 13 residues. All donors participated as healthy donors of bone marrow. With 60 Vbeta and 13 Jbeta primers, the PCR was carried out. The repertoire was sequenced with immunoSEQ multiplex PCR; TCRdb's copy has only in-frame clones and lacks some. The sample carries about 92,000 clones, nearly 70% recorded once. The TCR was taken from a man in his fifties in good health and CMV-seronegative. Source material: PBMCs. The V gene is TRBV7-2, the J gene TRBJ2-7; the D gene is possibly TRBD1 (6 bases). This CDR3 is CASSLDRTYEQYF. In nucleotides, the CDR3 is TGTGCCAGCAGCTTGGACAGAACCTACGAGCAGTACTTC.